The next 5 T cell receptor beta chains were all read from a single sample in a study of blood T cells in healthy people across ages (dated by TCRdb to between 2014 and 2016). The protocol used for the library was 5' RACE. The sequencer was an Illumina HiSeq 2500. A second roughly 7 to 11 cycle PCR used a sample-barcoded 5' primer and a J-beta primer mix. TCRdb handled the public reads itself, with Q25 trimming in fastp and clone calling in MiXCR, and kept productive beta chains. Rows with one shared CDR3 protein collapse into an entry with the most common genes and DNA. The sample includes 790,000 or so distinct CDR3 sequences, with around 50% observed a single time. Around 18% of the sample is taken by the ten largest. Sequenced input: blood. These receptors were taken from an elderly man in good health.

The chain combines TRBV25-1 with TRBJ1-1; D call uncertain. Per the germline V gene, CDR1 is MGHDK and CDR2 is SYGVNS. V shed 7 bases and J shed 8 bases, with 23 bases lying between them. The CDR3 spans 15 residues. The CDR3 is CASTPAGHGGSEAFF. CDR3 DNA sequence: TGTGCCAGCACCCCCGCGGGTCATGGAGGTTCAGAAGCTTTCTTT.

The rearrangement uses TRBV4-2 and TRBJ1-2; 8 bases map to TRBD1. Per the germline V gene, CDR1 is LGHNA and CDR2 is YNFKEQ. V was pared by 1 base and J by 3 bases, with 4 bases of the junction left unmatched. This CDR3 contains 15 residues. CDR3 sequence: CASSQVPGGDYGYTF. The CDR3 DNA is TGTGCCAGCAGCCAAGTCCCAGGGGGCGACTATGGCTACACCTTC.

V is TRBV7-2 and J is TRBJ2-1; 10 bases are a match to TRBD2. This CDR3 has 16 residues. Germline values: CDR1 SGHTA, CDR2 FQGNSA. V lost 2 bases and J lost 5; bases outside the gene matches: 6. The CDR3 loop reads CASSLIWTSGDNEQFF. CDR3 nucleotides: TGTGCCAGCAGCTTAATTTGGACTAGCGGCGACAATGAGCAGTTCTTC.

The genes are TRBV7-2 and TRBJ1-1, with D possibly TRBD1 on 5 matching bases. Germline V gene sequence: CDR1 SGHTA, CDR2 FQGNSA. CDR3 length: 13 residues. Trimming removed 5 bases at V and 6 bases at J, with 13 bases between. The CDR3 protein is CASSVVPGAEAFF. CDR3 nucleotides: TGTGCCAGCAGCGTAGTGCCGGGGGCTGAAGCTTTCTTT.

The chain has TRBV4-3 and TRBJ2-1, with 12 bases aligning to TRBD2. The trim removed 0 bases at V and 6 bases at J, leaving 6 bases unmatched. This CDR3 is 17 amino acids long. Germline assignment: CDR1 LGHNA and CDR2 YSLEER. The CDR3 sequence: CASSQEMLAGGFNEQFF. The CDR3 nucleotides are TGCGCCAGCAGCCAAGAGATGCTAGCGGGGGGGTTCAATGAGCAGTTCTTC.